Listed below are T cell receptor beta chains from one sample, sequenced in a study of CD8 T cells in ankylosing spondylitis. TCRdb fed the 5' RACE reads into MiXCR, producing one record per CDR3 protein. Among a few hundred thousand distinct CDR3 sequences listed, 15% to 20% were seen once. The sample comprised blood, either unsorted or a sorted T cell fraction (not recorded which). The receptors derive from a male donor with ankylosing spondylitis or in good health (not recorded which). CDR3s include the opening cysteine and the closing phenylalanine or tryptophan. D genes are given only for firm matches. Some rows have no size entry. The others give once, few or many, or a class for an expanded clone.

J: TRBJ1-3; length: 14; D: .; size: .; V: TRBV7-8; DNA: TGTGCCAGCAGCTTTACGACAGGCGGAAACACCATATATTTT; CDR3: CASSFTTGGNTIYF
J: TRBJ2-5; length: 13; D: TRBD2; size: .; V: TRBV20-1; DNA: TGCAGTGCTCTAGCGGGGGGGTCAGAGACCCAGTACTTC; CDR3: CSALAGGSETQYF
J: TRBJ1-5; length: 15; D: .; size: .; V: TRBV7-9; DNA: TGTGCCAGCAGCGGGGGCACCGAATACAATCAGCCCCAGCATTTT; CDR3: CASSGGTEYNQPQHF
J: TRBJ1-4; length: 22; D: .; size: .; V: TRBV12-3/TRBV12-4; DNA: TGTGCCAGCAGTTTAGAAGAATTTTTTAGAAAGGGCGAAGATGAAACTAATGAAAAACTGTTTTTT; CDR3: CASSLEEFFRKGEDETNEKLFF
J: TRBJ1-5; length: 14; D: .; size: .; V: TRBV28; DNA: TGTGCCAGCAGCTCCGGGGGGTTGCATCAGCCCCAGCATTTT; CDR3: CASSSGGLHQPQHF
J: TRBJ2-3; length: 14; D: .; size: few; V: TRBV29-1; DNA: TGCAGCGTTGAGAGGGGGGATGGTACAGATACGCAGTATTTT; CDR3: CSVERGDGTDTQYF
J: TRBJ1-2; length: 10; D: .; size: .; V: TRBV25-1; DNA: TGTGCCAGCTATAGGAGAGGCTACACCTTC; CDR3: CASYRRGYTF
J: TRBJ2-5; length: 15; D: TRBD2; size: few; V: TRBV20-1; DNA: TGCAGTGCAAAGGGTCTAGCGGGGACCCAAGAGACCCAGTACTTC; CDR3: CSAKGLAGTQETQYF
J: TRBJ1-1; length: 16; D: TRBD1; size: .; V: TRBV5-1; DNA: TGCGCCAGCAGCTTTCGGACAGGAGCCATGAACACTGAAGCTTTCTTT; CDR3: CASSFRTGAMNTEAFF
J: TRBJ2-2; length: 15; D: .; size: few; V: TRBV5-1; DNA: TGCGCCAGCACAGTTAGACTAGAAAACACCGGGGAGCTGTTTTTT; CDR3: CASTVRLENTGELFF
J: TRBJ1-2; length: 13; D: TRBD1; size: few; V: TRBV7-2; DNA: TGTGCCAGCAGTTTCGGACAGGGTCATGGCTACACCTTC; CDR3: CASSFGQGHGYTF
J: TRBJ2-1; length: 15; D: TRBD1; size: many; V: TRBV12-3/TRBV12-4; DNA: TGTGCCAGCAGTTTAGGGACAGGGGGGTTCGGTGAGCAGTTCTTC; CDR3: CASSLGTGGFGEQFF
J: TRBJ1-5; length: 13; D: .; size: .; V: TRBV20-1; DNA: TGCAGTGTTGGCAGGGGCTACAATCAGCCCCAGCATTTT; CDR3: CSVGRGYNQPQHF
J: TRBJ1-1; length: 14; D: .; size: .; V: TRBV20-1; DNA: TGCAGTGCACCCGCGGACACGAGGGGAACTGAAGCTTTCTTT; CDR3: CSAPADTRGTEAFF
J: TRBJ2-5; length: 15; D: .; size: few; V: TRBV20-1; DNA: TGCAGTGCTAGAGATAAGGGGGGCTGGCAAGAGACCCAGTACTTC; CDR3: CSARDKGGWQETQYF
J: TRBJ2-4; length: 14; D: .; size: .; V: TRBV20-1; DNA: TGCAGTGCTAGAGCCGACGTAGCCAAAAACATTCAGTACTTC; CDR3: CSARADVAKNIQYF
J: TRBJ2-3; length: 15; D: .; size: .; V: TRBV25-1; DNA: TGTGCCAGCAGTGACCCGGGGCACAGCACAGATACGCAGTATTTT; CDR3: CASSDPGHSTDTQYF
J: TRBJ2-6; length: 15; D: .; size: few; V: TRBV24-1; DNA: TGTGCCACCAGTGATTTCGCCTCTGGGGCCAACGTCCTGACTTTC; CDR3: CATSDFASGANVLTF
J: TRBJ1-5; length: 16; D: .; size: few; V: TRBV20-1; DNA: TGCAGTGCCAAAGAAAACTACAGAATCCCTAATCAGCCCCAGCATTTT; CDR3: CSAKENYRIPNQPQHF
J: TRBJ2-1; length: 16; D: TRBD1; size: .; V: TRBV30; DNA: TGTGTCTGGAACCGTCCGGCGACAGGGGGCTACAATGAGCAGTTCTTC; CDR3: CVWNRPATGGYNEQFF
J: TRBJ2-4; length: 13; D: .; size: .; V: TRBV12-3/TRBV12-4; DNA: TGTGCCAGCAGTTTAGCTCCCAAAAACATTCAGTACTTC; CDR3: CASSLAPKNIQYF
J: TRBJ1-5; length: 15; D: .; size: few; V: TRBV6-1; DNA: TGTGCCAGCAGCAATTCAGCGCTTAGCAATCAGCCCCAGCATTTT; CDR3: CASSNSALSNQPQHF
J: TRBJ2-6; length: 16; D: TRBD1; size: .; V: TRBV7-8; DNA: TGTGCCAGCAGCTTAGCGCAGGGGGCTGGGGCCAACGTCCTGACTTTC; CDR3: CASSLAQGAGANVLTF
J: TRBJ2-1; length: 16; D: TRBD2; size: .; V: TRBV11-2; DNA: TGTGCCAGCAGCTTATTCCCTAGCGGGGGATACAATGAGCAGTTCTTC; CDR3: CASSLFPSGGYNEQFF
J: TRBJ1-1; length: 14; D: .; size: .; V: TRBV5-1; DNA: TGCGCCAGCACTGCAAATACAGAGAACACTGAAGCTTTCTTT; CDR3: CASTANTENTEAFF
J: TRBJ1-4; length: 15; D: .; size: few; V: TRBV15; DNA: TGTGCCACCAGCATGCGGGTGGGGCTCGGGGAAAAACTGTTTTTT; CDR3: CATSMRVGLGEKLFF
J: TRBJ1-2; length: 14; D: TRBD1; size: few; V: TRBV20-1; DNA: TGCAGTGCTCGAGACAGGGGGCAATTCTATGGCTACACCTTC; CDR3: CSARDRGQFYGYTF
J: TRBJ2-2; length: 17; D: .; size: .; V: TRBV5-5; DNA: TGTGCCAGCAGCTTGATTCCTAGTTTCGGTGTCACCGGGGAGCTGTTTTTT; CDR3: CASSLIPSFGVTGELFF
J: TRBJ2-1; length: 15; D: TRBD2; size: .; V: TRBV3-1; DNA: TGTGCCAGCAGCCAAGAGGTACTAGCGGGCAATGAGCAGTTCTTC; CDR3: CASSQEVLAGNEQFF
J: TRBJ2-3; length: 14; D: .; size: many; V: TRBV5-1; DNA: TGCGCCAGCAGCCCGTCGTCCAGCACAGATACGCAGTATTTT; CDR3: CASSPSSSTDTQYF
J: TRBJ2-6; length: 13; D: .; size: .; V: TRBV10-3; DNA: TGTGCCATCCTGGCCTCTGGGGCCAACGTCCTGACTTTC; CDR3: CAILASGANVLTF
J: TRBJ2-1; length: 16; D: .; size: .; V: TRBV11-2; DNA: TGTGCCAGCAGCTTAGAACAACGTTACCCGTACAATGAGCAGTTCTTC; CDR3: CASSLEQRYPYNEQFF
J: TRBJ2-3; length: 16; D: TRBD1; size: .; V: TRBV7-8; DNA: TGTGCCAGCAGCTTAGAGAGGCAGGGGGCAGGGGATACGCAGTATTTT; CDR3: CASSLERQGAGDTQYF
J: TRBJ2-3; length: 15; D: .; size: .; V: TRBV5-1; DNA: TGCGCCAGCAGCTGGTCCAGGGTGAGCACAGATACGCAGTATTTT; CDR3: CASSWSRVSTDTQYF
J: TRBJ2-1; length: 21; D: .; size: .; V: TRBV12-5; DNA: TGTGCTAGTGGTTTTCTGACAGGAAATAGTCCCCGCTTCAGCTCCTACAATGAGCAGTTCTTC; CDR3: CASGFLTGNSPRFSSYNEQFF
J: TRBJ2-3; length: 14; D: .; size: many; V: TRBV24-1; DNA: TGTGCCACCGCGGACAGTTCTAGCACAGATACGCAGTATTTT; CDR3: CATADSSSTDTQYF
J: TRBJ2-6; length: 16; D: .; size: .; V: TRBV3-1; DNA: TGTGCCAGCAGCCAAGATGGGGGTCTCAAGGCCAACGTCCTGACTTTC; CDR3: CASSQDGGLKANVLTF
J: TRBJ2-1; length: 17; D: TRBD2; size: .; V: TRBV24-1; DNA: TGTGCCACCAGTGATTCGGGACTAGCGGGAGGGTTCAATGAGCAGTTCTTC; CDR3: CATSDSGLAGGFNEQFF
J: TRBJ1-1; length: 16; D: TRBD1; size: .; V: TRBV18; DNA: TGTGCCAGCTCACCGAACAGGGGGCTGATGAACACTGAAGCTTTCTTT; CDR3: CASSPNRGLMNTEAFF
J: TRBJ2-2; length: 15; D: .; size: .; V: TRBV21-1; DNA: TGTGCCAGCAGAGGTGGCCGTGCGAACACCGGGGAGCTGTTTTTT; CDR3: CASRGGRANTGELFF
J: TRBJ2-5; length: 14; D: .; size: .; V: TRBV7-6; DNA: TGTGCCAGCAGCCAAGGGTTTTCAGGAGAGACCCAGTACTTC; CDR3: CASSQGFSGETQYF
J: TRBJ2-3; length: 16; D: TRBD2; size: few; V: TRBV7-6; DNA: TGTGCCAGCAGCGGTGCGGGGGGCCGTTTTCTAGATACGCAGTATTTT; CDR3: CASSGAGGRFLDTQYF
J: TRBJ2-1; length: 15; D: .; size: few; V: TRBV27; DNA: TGTGCCAGCAAGGCCGGGGGCCCCTCCTACAATGAGCAGTTCTTC; CDR3: CASKAGGPSYNEQFF
J: TRBJ2-1; length: 15; D: TRBD1; size: many; V: TRBV5-5; DNA: TGTGCCAGCAGCTTACCCGGGACAGGGAACAATGAGCAGTTCTTC; CDR3: CASSLPGTGNNEQFF
J: TRBJ2-5; length: 15; D: .; size: .; V: TRBV27; DNA: TGTGCCAGCAGTTTTAGGAGATACGACCAAGAGACCCAGTACTTC; CDR3: CASSFRRYDQETQYF
J: TRBJ2-1; length: 15; D: .; size: few; V: TRBV6-5; DNA: TGTGCCAGCAGTTACTCGAACAGGGACGTCGGTTCGCAGTTCTTC; CDR3: CASSYSNRDVGSQFF
J: TRBJ1-5; length: 15; D: .; size: .; V: TRBV28; DNA: TGTGCCAGCAGTTTTGGGGGCAGCTACAATCAGCCCCAGCATTTT; CDR3: CASSFGGSYNQPQHF